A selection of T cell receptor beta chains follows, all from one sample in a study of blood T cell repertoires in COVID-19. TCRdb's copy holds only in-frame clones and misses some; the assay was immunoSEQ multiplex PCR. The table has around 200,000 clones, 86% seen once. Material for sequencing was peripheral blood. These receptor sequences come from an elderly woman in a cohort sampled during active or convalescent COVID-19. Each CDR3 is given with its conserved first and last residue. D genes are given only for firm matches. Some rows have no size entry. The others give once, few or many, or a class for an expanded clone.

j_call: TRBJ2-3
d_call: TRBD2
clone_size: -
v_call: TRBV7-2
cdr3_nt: TGTGCCAGCAGCCCCATGGGGGGGGGTGGCACAGATACGCAGTATTTT
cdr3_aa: CASSPMGGGGTDTQYF

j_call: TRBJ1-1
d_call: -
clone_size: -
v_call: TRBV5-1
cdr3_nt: TGCGCCAGCAGCCTTACAGGTACTTTTGAAGCTTTCTTT
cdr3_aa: CASSLTGTFEAFF

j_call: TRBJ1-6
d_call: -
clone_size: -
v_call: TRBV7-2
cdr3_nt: TGTGCCAGCAGCTTACAATCCGGGACTCAGAATTCACCCCTCCACTTT
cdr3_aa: CASSLQSGTQNSPLHF

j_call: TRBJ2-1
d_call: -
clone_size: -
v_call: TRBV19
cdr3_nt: TGTGCCAGTAGTATGGCCGCGGGGGCGCCCGGTGAGCAGTTCTTC
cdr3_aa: CASSMAAGAPGEQFF

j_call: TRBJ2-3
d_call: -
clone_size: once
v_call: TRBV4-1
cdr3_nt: TGCGCCAGCAGCCAAGGAGGGATGAGGACAGATACGCAGTATTTT
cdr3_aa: CASSQGGMRTDTQYF

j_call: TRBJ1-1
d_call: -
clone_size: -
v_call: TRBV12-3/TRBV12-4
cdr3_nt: TGTGCCAGCACCTCACAGGGGAACACTGAAGCTTTCTTT
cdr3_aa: CASTSQGNTEAFF

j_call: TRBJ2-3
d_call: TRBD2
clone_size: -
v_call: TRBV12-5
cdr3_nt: TGTGCTAGTGGTTTAAGACTAGCGGGAGGGCCCCCAGATACGCAGTATTTT
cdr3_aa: CASGLRLAGGPPDTQYF

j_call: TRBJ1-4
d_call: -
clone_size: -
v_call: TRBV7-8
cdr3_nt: TGTGCCAGCAGCCGTCTCTCAGGGCGTGAAAAACTGTTTTTT
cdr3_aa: CASSRLSGREKLFF

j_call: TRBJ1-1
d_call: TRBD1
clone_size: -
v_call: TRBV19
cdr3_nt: TGTGCCAGTAGTATCGGACAGGGGATTGTGAACACTGAAGCTTTCTTT
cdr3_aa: CASSIGQGIVNTEAFF

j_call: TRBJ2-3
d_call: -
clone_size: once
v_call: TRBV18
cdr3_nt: TGTGCCAGCTCCACAGGGTCAGATACGCAGTATTTT
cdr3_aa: CASSTGSDTQYF

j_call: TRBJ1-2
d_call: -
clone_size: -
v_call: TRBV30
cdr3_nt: TGTGCCTGGAGGGACTATATGTATGGCTACACCTTC
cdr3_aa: CAWRDYMYGYTF

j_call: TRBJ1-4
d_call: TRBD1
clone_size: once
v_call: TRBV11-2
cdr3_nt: TGTGCCAGCAGCTTAGTGCAGGGGGGTCAACTGTTTTTT
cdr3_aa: CASSLVQGGQLFF

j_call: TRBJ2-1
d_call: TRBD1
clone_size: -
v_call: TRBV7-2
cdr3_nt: TGTGCCAGCACATCCGACAGGGGGCGAAACAATGAGCAGTTCTTC
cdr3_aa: CASTSDRGRNNEQFF

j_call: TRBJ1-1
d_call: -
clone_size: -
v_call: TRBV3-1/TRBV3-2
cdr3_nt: TGTGCCAGCAGCCCCCCGGCGGGAGGCACTGAAGCTTTCTTT
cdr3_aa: CASSPPAGGTEAFF

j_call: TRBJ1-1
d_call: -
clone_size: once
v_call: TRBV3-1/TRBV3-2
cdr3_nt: TGTGCCAGCAGCCAAGATCTCCGGTTACGGAACACTGAAGCTTTCTTT
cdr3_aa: CASSQDLRLRNTEAFF

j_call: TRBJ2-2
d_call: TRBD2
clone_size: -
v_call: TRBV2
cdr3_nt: TGTGCCAGCAGTGAGACTAGCGGTTCCACCGGGGAGCTGTTTTTT
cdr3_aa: CASSETSGSTGELFF

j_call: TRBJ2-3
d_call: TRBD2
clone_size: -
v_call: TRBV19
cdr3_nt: TGTGCCAGTAGTATATTCACTAGCGGGGGCCTCACAGATACGCAGTATTTT
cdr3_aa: CASSIFTSGGLTDTQYF

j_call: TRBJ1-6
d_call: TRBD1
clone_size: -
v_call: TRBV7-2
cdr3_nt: TGTGCCAGCAGATTAAATACCGGGACAGGGGTGTATAATTCACCCCTCCACTTT
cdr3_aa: CASRLNTGTGVYNSPLHF

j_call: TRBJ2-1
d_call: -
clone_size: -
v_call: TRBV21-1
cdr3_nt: TGTGCCAGCAGCACACAGGGGCCGGCACCTTGTGAGCAGTTCTTC
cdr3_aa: CASSTQGPAPCEQFF

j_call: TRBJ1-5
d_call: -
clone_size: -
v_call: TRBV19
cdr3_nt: TGTGCCAGTAGTTCCGCACAGGGTTTCAATCAGCCCCAGCATTTT
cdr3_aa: CASSSAQGFNQPQHF

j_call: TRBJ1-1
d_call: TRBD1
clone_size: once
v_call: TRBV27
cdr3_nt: TGTGCCAGCAGTAAACAGGGGCTCGTCATCGAAGCTTTCTTT
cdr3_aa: CASSKQGLVIEAFF

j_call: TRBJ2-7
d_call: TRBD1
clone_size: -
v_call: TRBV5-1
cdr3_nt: TGCGCCAGCAGCTCCGACAGGGGACTCTACGAGCAGTACTTC
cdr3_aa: CASSSDRGLYEQYF

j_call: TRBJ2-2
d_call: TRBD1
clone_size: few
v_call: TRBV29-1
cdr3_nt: TGCAGCGTTGGACAGGGTGGGAACCCCGGGGAGCTGTTTTTT
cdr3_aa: CSVGQGGNPGELFF

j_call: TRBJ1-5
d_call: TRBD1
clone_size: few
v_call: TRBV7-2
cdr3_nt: TGTGCCAGCAGCTTGGACAGGGGAAATCAGCCCCAGCATTTT
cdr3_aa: CASSLDRGNQPQHF

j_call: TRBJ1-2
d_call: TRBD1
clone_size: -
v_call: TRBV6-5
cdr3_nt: TGTGCCGGGGCCCGGTCAGGGGGCGACTATGGCTACACCTTC
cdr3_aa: CAGARSGGDYGYTF

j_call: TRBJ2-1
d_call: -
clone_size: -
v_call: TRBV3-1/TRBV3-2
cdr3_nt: TGTGCCAGCAGCCAAGGGGGCAGGGGCAATGAGCAGTTCTTC
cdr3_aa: CASSQGGRGNEQFF

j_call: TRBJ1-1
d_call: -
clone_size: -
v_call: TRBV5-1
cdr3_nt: TGCGCCAGCAGTGTGGCCGGGGGCACTGAAGCTTTCTTT
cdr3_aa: CASSVAGGTEAFF

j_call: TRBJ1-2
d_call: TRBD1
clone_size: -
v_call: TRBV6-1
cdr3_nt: TGTGCCAGCAGTGAGGGGACAGGGTCTTTTCGTGGCTACACCTTC
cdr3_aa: CASSEGTGSFRGYTF

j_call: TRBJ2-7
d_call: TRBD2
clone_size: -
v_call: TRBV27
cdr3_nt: TGTGCCAGCAGTTTAGGTGCGGGGGCCTACGAGCAGTACTTC
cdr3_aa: CASSLGAGAYEQYF